The source of this TCR beta chain is a study of blood T cell repertoires in COVID-19. Whole-study context: Sources were T cells, B-cell-depleted T cells, or PBMCs; the material itself was cDNA or gDNA.

Produced via immunoSEQ multiplex PCR; TCRdb's table is partial and in-frame only. The top ten hold roughly 2.7% of the sample, which has about 170,000 clones, 84% seen once. This TCR came from a woman aged 80 or over with COVID-19, enrolled during active disease. Sequencing input: peripheral blood.

The CDR3 region has the DNA TGTGCCGGCGGTGGGGCGGGGGACGTAGATACGCAGTATTTT. Protein: CAGGGAGDVDTQYF. The chain recombines TRBV6-1 with TRBJ2-3; 7 bases fit TRBD2. Trimming removed 11 bases from V and 5 bases from J; junction bases left unmatched: 13. This CDR3 is 14 amino acids long. Germline loops: CDR1 MNHNS, CDR2 SASEGT.